This TCR beta chain appears in the sequencing data of a study of response to subunit inactivated influenza vaccine. The study's findings and limits: Researchers suggested that each seasonal influenza vaccination recruits few new T cells.

TCRdb re-called the RT-PCR reads through MiXCR, storing one row per CDR3 protein. The table has just over 300,000 distinct CDR3 sequences, just over 20% seen once. This clonotype turned up a few times. What it binds is unknown. This clonotype was obtained from a man aged 45 to 70 who received an inactivated influenza vaccine. The specimen comprised PBMCs from blood, sampled about 19 months after vaccination.

As DNA, the CDR3 is TGTGCCAGCAGTGTGACAGGGAGCAATCAGCCCCAGCATTTT. Translation: CASSVTGSNQPQHF. The chain uses TRBV12-3 or TRBV12-4 and TRBJ1-5; 7 bases match TRBD1. V was pared by 5 bases and J by 1 base, with 2 bases of the junction left unmatched. This CDR3 comprises 14 residues.